The 2 T cell receptor beta chains below all came from one sample that was sequenced in a study of T cell clonality in common variable immunodeficiency. Libraries were prepared by immunoSEQ multiplex PCR; TCRdb keeps only in-frame clonotypes and omits some of them. The data show about 43,000 clones, none appearing only once, with 2.1% held by the ten largest. The sequenced material came from peripheral blood mononuclear cells. The receptors originated from a person aged 18 to 75 in good health.

This clone came up many times. The read ends 3 residues early relative to the CDR3; the germline J gene fills the gap. The V and J genes are TRBV12-3 or TRBV12-4 and TRBJ1-1; 10 bases line up with TRBD1. J gave up 5 bases and V 5 bases, and 5 bases lay outside the gene matches. The CDR3 is made up of 14 amino acids. The covered CDR3 bases are TGTGCCAGCAGTCGGACAGGGGGACGGACTGAA. Translating it yields CASSRTGGRTE. The CDR3 in full is CASSRTGGRTEAFF.

This clone was observed a few times. CDR3 amino acids: CASSGLGNDYTF. The covered CDR3 bases are TGTGCCAGCAGTGGACTCGGTAATGAC. This sequence joins TRBV6-1 and TRBJ1-2; D gene unclear. The CDR3 end falls 3 residues outside the read, so it is completed with the germline J gene. Germline V lookup: CDR1 MNHNS, CDR2 SASEGT. The CDR3 contains 12 residues.